Listed below are T cell receptor beta chains from one sample, sequenced in a study of blood T cell repertoires in COVID-19. Profiling relied on immunoSEQ multiplex PCR, and the TCRdb table lists in-frame clones only, not all of them. The sample includes about 230,000 clones, about 84% of them seen just once. Sequenced sample: peripheral blood. These receptors all stem from a woman older than 75 with acute or convalescent COVID-19. The CDR3 runs from the conserved cysteine through the conserved F or W. D genes are given only for firm matches. Clone size is stated in some rows and not others, as once, few, many or a class when expanded.

v_gene	d_gene	j_gene	abundance	CDR3nt	CDR3aa
TRBV5-1	NA	TRBJ2-5	NA	TGCGCCAGCAGCTTGGATCGGGGGGCCCAAGAGACCCAGTACTTC	CASSLDRGAQETQYF
TRBV11-1	TRBD1	TRBJ2-1	NA	TGTGCCAGCAGCTTAGAAACAGGGGGTGAGCAGTTCTTC	CASSLETGGEQFF
TRBV1	NA	TRBJ2-1	NA	TGCACCAGCAGCCAAGAGGGCACTCAGCACAATGAGCAGTTCTTC	CTSSQEGTQHNEQFF
TRBV5-1	TRBD1	TRBJ1-6	once	TGCGCCAGCAGCTTCGGCGCCAGTTCGGACAGGGGCAATTCACCCCTCCACTTT	CASSFGASSDRGNSPLHF
TRBV25-1	TRBD1	TRBJ1-1	NA	TGTGCCAGCAGTGAATTGGGACAGGGTTGGAACACTGAAGCTTTCTTT	CASSELGQGWNTEAFF
TRBV20-1	NA	TRBJ1-4	NA	TGCAGTGCTAGTCCCCCAGGGGCTAATGAAAAACTGTTTTTT	CSASPPGANEKLFF
TRBV5-5	NA	TRBJ1-2	NA	TGTGCCAGCAGCTGGAGCCCAGGGGAAGGCTACACCTTC	CASSWSPGEGYTF
TRBV3-1/TRBV3-2	TRBD1	TRBJ2-7	NA	TGTGCCAGCAGCCAAGATTGGGGACAGGGGCGCGAGCAGTACTTC	CASSQDWGQGREQYF
TRBV11-2	TRBD2	TRBJ2-7	once	TGTGCCAGCAGCTTGGGCCCCCCCCTAGCGGGAGGCCTTCGGGAGCAGTACTTC	CASSLGPPLAGGLREQYF
TRBV5-4	NA	TRBJ1-6	NA	TGTGCCAGCAGCTTAGCCATCTATAATTCACCCCTCCACTTT	CASSLAIYNSPLHF